This TCR beta chain was recorded in a study of shared clonotypes between healthy human individuals. Without sorting, samples used 90 million or so PBMCs for genomic DNA. CDR1 and CDR2 from the germline V gene are MNHNY and SVGAGI (reference sequence). V lost 0 bases and J lost 5, with 7 bases in between. The CDR3 is made up of 13 amino acids. Details on this clone: Its antigen is still unknown.

An even split of each subset's genomic DNA across several immunoSEQ plates was performed. Generated by immunoSEQ multiplex PCR, the TCRdb table keeps only in-frame clones and is missing some. The table has 530,000 or so clones, approximately 79% seen once. Broader study findings: Researchers sampled blood only, noting tissue repertoires likely differ.

This clonotype was obtained from a woman between 40 and 55 years old in good health. Some clones in this sample may be carry-over from other donors' samples. The sequenced sample was PBMCs. The chain combines TRBV6-6 with TRBJ1-1; D is ambiguous. In nucleotides, the CDR3 is TGTGCCAGCAGTTACTCCGCTTATACTGAAGCTTTCTTT. It encodes CASSYSAYTEAFF.